This T cell receptor beta chain was recovered during a study of CD8+CD57+ T cells in acquired aplastic anemia. Study-wide context: The study obtained an average of 3.2 ug of DNA from sorted CD4+ and CD8+ cells. Study results and limitations: The CD8+ Simpson's diversity of patients and controls was not significantly different.

This clonotype was seen ten or more times. What it binds is unknown. Profiles of TCR beta VDJ and CDR3 were generated from a genomic DNA template. TCRdb reprocessed the reads via MiXCR and lists one record per CDR3 protein. The sample has roughly 190,000 distinct CDR3 sequences; 54% are singletons. CDR1 and CDR2 from the germline V gene are SGDLS and YYNGEE. The CDR3 has 14 residues. The trim removed 4 bases at V and 5 bases at J, leaving 8 bases unmatched. Input material: sorted CD4+, CD8+, or CD8+CD57+ T cells (not recorded which) from PBMCs. This chain links TRBV9 with TRBJ1-2; 7 nucleotides match TRBD1. This TCR was recovered from a human donor in good health, serving as a control. In DNA, the CDR3 is TGTGCCAGCAGCCAGCCGGGACAGCTTTATGGCTACACCTTC. Its translation is CASSQPGQLYGYTF.